The next 8 T cell receptor beta chains were all read from a single sample in a study of T cell changes during pregnancy in multiple sclerosis. Libraries were prepared by immunoSEQ multiplex PCR; TCRdb keeps only in-frame clonotypes and omits some of them. The table records about 41,000 clones, 90% of them present only once. The sample in question was CD8+ T cells from peripheral blood mononuclear cells, obtained in the first trimester of pregnancy. All receptors come from a female donor with multiple sclerosis, enrolled in a pregnancy study.

The count of this clone is one. The chain is built from TRBV30 and TRBJ2-1; 8 bases line up with TRBD1. Germline trimming cut 1 base from V and 4 bases from J; bases unmatched to any gene: 3. The CDR3 runs to 14 residues. Germline CDR1 reads GTSNPN; CDR2 reads SVGIG (reference sequence). The CDR3 here is CAWSANRGYNEQFF. CDR3 DNA: TGTGCCTGGAGTGCGAACAGGGGGTACAATGAGCAGTTCTTC.

The chain has TRBV4-1 and TRBJ1-4; D perhaps matches TRBD1 (5 bases). V gave up 1 base and J gave up 1 base, with 16 bases separating them. Germline CDR1 reads MGHRA; CDR2 reads YSYEKL. This CDR3 is 18 amino acids long. The chain's CDR3 is CASSQGGGRTVTNEKLFF. The CDR3 nucleotides are TGCGCCAGCAGCCAAGGGGGGGGGAGGACCGTAACTAATGAAAAACTGTTTTTT.

The CDR3 region has the DNA TGCGCCAGCAGCCAAGATCGTGCTGGGACTTCTTCTGGCTACACCTTC. It codes for CASSQDRAGTSSGYTF. The gene calls are TRBV4-3 and TRBJ1-2; possibly TRBD1 for D (5 bases). The CDR3 sequence is 16 residues long. In germline, CDR1 is LGHNA, CDR2 YSLEER. V gave up 0 bases and J gave up 7 bases, with 18 bases separating them.

The chain combines TRBV25-1 with TRBJ2-7; 7 bases align to TRBD2. Germline V gene sequence: CDR1 MGHDK, CDR2 SYGVNS. The CDR3 length is 13 residues. The junction had 3 bases not matched to a gene; V was cut back by 6 bases and J by 1 base. CDR3 in amino acids: CASSLGLSYEQYF. The DNA for the CDR3 is TGTGCCAGCAGCCTGGGACTATCCTACGAGCAGTACTTC.

As DNA, the CDR3 is TGCGCCAGCAGCTTAAGGGGGTACTCACCCCTCCACTTT. Its translation: CASSLRGYSPLHF. This chain links TRBV5-1 with TRBJ1-6; D might be TRBD1 (6 bases). V was clipped by 2 bases and J by 10 bases, with 10 bases between them. Germline V gene data show CDR1 as SGHRS and CDR2 as YFSETQ. The CDR3 spans 13 residues.

This chain links TRBV19 with TRBJ2-7, with 10 bases aligning to TRBD1. CDR1 and CDR2 (germline): LNHDA, SQIVND (reference sequence). J gave up 0 bases and V 3 bases, and 2 bases lay outside the gene matches. The CDR3 has 15 residues. CDR3 protein: CASSMGDRGSYEQYF. CDR3 coding DNA: TGTGCCAGTAGTATGGGGGACAGGGGCTCCTACGAGCAGTACTTC.

This chain joins TRBV7-6 and TRBJ2-1; perhaps TRBD2 as D (5 bases). The CDR3 loop spans 16 amino acids. Germline-derived CDR1 and CDR2 are SGHVS and FNYEAQ. V gave up 5 bases and J gave up 0 bases, with 14 bases separating them. The CDR3 DNA sequence: TGTGCCAGCAGCCGAGAACTAGGAAGCTCCTACAATGAGCAGTTCTTC. It translates to CASSRELGSSYNEQFF.

The CDR3 is CASMWTALSGNTIYF. The CDR3 DNA follows: TGTGCCAGCATGTGGACAGCACTCTCTGGAAACACCATATATTTT. V and J are TRBV6-1 and TRBJ1-3; D perhaps matches TRBD1 (6 bases). V dropped 7 bases and J dropped 0 bases, with 13 bases sitting between them. The germline gives CDR1 MNHNS, CDR2 SASEGT. This CDR3 is built from 15 residues.